This T cell receptor beta chain is drawn from a study of response to subunit inactivated influenza vaccine. Study-wide results and limits: Authors suggested few new T cells are recruited by each seasonal influenza vaccination.

This clonotype has just a few counts. Its target is not known. TCRdb re-derived calls from the RT-PCR reads in MiXCR, one entry per CDR3 protein. This sample has 650,000 or so distinct CDR3 sequences; roughly 15% occur once, and the top ten carry 7.6%. Per germline, CDR1 SGHAT and CDR2 FQNNGV. The ends lost 5 bases at V and 13 bases at J; junction bases unmatched: 18. The CDR3 loop spans 15 amino acids. The rearrangement uses TRBV11-2 and TRBJ2-7, with 9 bases fitting TRBD2. The receptor was isolated from a man in his forties or fifties who received an inactivated influenza vaccine. The source material was PBMCs from blood, sampled approximately 15 days before vaccination. The CDR3 sequence is CASSTNPGLAPVRYF. The CDR3 nucleotides read TGTGCCAGCAGCACCAACCCGGGACTAGCTCCCGTGCGTTACTTC.